This TCR beta chain was sequenced in a study of tumor and adjacent non-tumor tissue in lung cancer. Whole-study context: Each sample yielded 3.5 million to 5 million productive TCRbeta reads on average.

This clonotype was seen at least ten times. Antigen specificity is unknown. This sample's RNA came from whole unsorted tissue. Newly diagnosed lung cancer patients had thoracic surgery in China, August–late 2014, without prior chemotherapy. The library came from three nested PCR rounds adapted from ARM-PCR protocols. TCRdb reprocessed the multiplex PCR reads with MiXCR, giving one entry per CDR3 protein. The table shows about 110,000 distinct CDR3 sequences, with roughly 77% occurring only once. Study-wide results and limits: Tumor repertoires had a smaller top 100 clone share than normal lung. Tumor tissue had significantly higher TCR diversity than normal lung.

V trimming: 5 bases; J trimming: 5 bases; junction bases outside the gene matches: 6. Germline CDR1 reads MNHEY; CDR2 reads SVGAGI. The CDR3 extends over 15 amino acids. The chain couples TRBV6-5 to TRBJ2-3, with TRBD2 matching over 11 bases. This sequence was found in a woman aged 60-75 years with non-small cell lung cancer. What was sequenced was lung tumor tissue. CDR3 residues: CASSELAGAKDTQYF. CDR3 in DNA: TGTGCCAGCAGTGAACTAGCGGGAGCCAAAGATACGCAGTATTTT.